The 5 T cell receptor beta chains given below trace back to one sample, sequenced in a study of prognosis after radiotherapy for stage I lung cancer (TCRdb year 2021). Sequenced using an Illumina HiSeq 3000. Two rounds of multiplex PCR were performed to amplify the TCR beta CDR3 region from genomic DNA. The first PCR round used primers specific to each TRBV and TRBJ gene, and the primer sequences were filed in Chinese patent CN105087789A. The public reads were quality trimmed at Q25 with fastp and then assembled into clones with MiXCR by TCRdb, keeping productive beta chains. Each CDR3 protein gets just one entry, which takes the most common genes and DNA from the rows behind it. The table for this sample lists fewer than 35,000 distinct CDR3 sequences; 40% to 55% of them were counted only once. The ten top clones hold more than 15% of the sample. Material: PBMCs, obtained before or after stereotactic body radiation therapy (not recorded which). The receptor source for this set is a donor aged 50 or older with non-small cell lung cancer.

This clonotype qualifies as medium-sized. The rearrangement joins TRBV7-8 to TRBJ2-2; 13 bases agree with TRBD2. V trimming: 7 bases; J trimming: 4 bases; junction bases outside the gene matches: 12. Per the germline V gene, CDR1 is SGHVS and CDR2 is FQNEAQ. The CDR3 length is 18 residues. In DNA, the CDR3 is TGTGCCAGCATCGAGAAGACTAGCGGGAGGTTGGCCACCGGGGAGCTGTTTTTT. Translated, it gives CASIEKTSGRLATGELFF. Full variable domain (remainder filled in from reference TRBV7-8 and TRBJ2-2): GAGVSQSPRYKVAKRGQDVALRCDPISGHVSLFWYQQALGQGPEFLTYFQNEAQLDKSGLPSDRFFAERPEGSVSTLKIQRTQQEDSAVYLCASIEKTSGRLATGELFFGEGSRLTVL.

This clonotype was seen many times. The chain joins TRBV13 to TRBJ2-3, with 11 nucleotides matching TRBD2. V trimming: 5 bases; J trimming: 7 bases; junction bases outside the gene matches: 2. Germline V CDR1 and CDR2: PRHDT, FYEKMQ (reference sequence). The CDR3 totals 13 residues. The CDR3 spells CASSRTSGYTQYF. In DNA, the CDR3 is TGTGCCAGCAGCCGGACTAGCGGGTATACGCAGTATTTT.

This clonotype was observed at least ten times. The chain combines TRBV11-3 with TRBJ2-1, with 10 bases matching TRBD2. Trimming removed 5 bases from V and 10 bases from J; junction bases left unmatched: 5. This CDR3 comprises 13 residues. Germline CDR1 is SGHNT and CDR2 is YENEEA. This CDR3 reads CASSATTSGEQFF. The CDR3 DNA follows: TGTGCCAGCAGCGCGACGACTAGCGGGGAGCAGTTCTTC.

In this sample, this clonotype turned up many times. The chain employs TRBV18 and TRBJ2-5; 10 bases match TRBD1. CDR1 KGHSH and CDR2 LQKENI come from the germline V gene. CDR3 length: 14 residues. The junction had 3 bases not matched to a gene; V was cut back by 3 bases and J by 5 bases. The CDR3 loop reads CASSPSGQGETQYF. The CDR3 region has the DNA TGTGCCAGCTCACCGTCGGGACAGGGGGAGACCCAGTACTTC.

This clonotype was detected ten times or more. The DNA of the CDR3 is TGTGCCAGTAGTCTGACAGATTATAGCAATCAGCCCCAGCATTTT. Residues: CASSLTDYSNQPQHF. The chain is built from TRBV19 and TRBJ1-5; tentatively, D is TRBD1 (5 bases). Trimming removed 5 bases at V and 0 bases at J, with 11 bases between. Germline CDR1 LNHDA, CDR2 SQIVND (reference sequence). The CDR3 covers 15 residues.